The entry that follows covers one TCR beta chain sequence. As yet, its antigen is unknown. The sample has other DNA sequences that encode this CDR3 too. Replicate PCRs run on sorted subsets employed 200 to 250 ng DNA, roughly 30,000 T cell genomes. Sequencing used immunoSEQ multiplex PCR; TCRdb keeps in-frame clones, though not all of them. The data contain 760,000 or so clones, approximately 96% of them seen just once; the ten biggest clones take up under 0.3%. Naive-designated CD8 cells lacked CD45RO, were positively enriched for CCR7, and omitted terminally differentiated effector memory CD45RA+ cells. This sample stems from a study of shared clonotypes between healthy human individuals. Regarding the study as a whole: Among a handful of donors, roughly 5% of naive CD4 clonotypes were found in common.

The CDR3 length is 14 residues. The V gene lost 5 bases and the J gene lost 1 base, with 11 bases spanning the gap. Germline CDR1 SGHVS, CDR2 FNYEAQ. The chain combines TRBV7-6 with TRBJ1-1; no firm D call. Sequenced sample: naive CD8+ T cells sorted from blood. This receptor was identified in a man younger than 45 in good health. For the CDR3, the DNA is TGTGCCAGCAGCCTAGGGTGGGGGAACACTGAAGCTTTCTTT. This translates into CASSLGWGNTEAFF.